This TCR beta chain came from a study of CD8+ T cells in alopecia areata. CDR1 is GFQATS and CDR2 is STVNSAI in the germline V gene. Trimming took 3 bases from V and 0 from J, leaving 8 bases between them. The CDR3 runs 13 residues. Study-wide results and limits: Across lesional scalp, and particularly alopecia totalis/universalis, clonality surpassed that of normal scalp.

In regard to this clone: No antigen is known for it. Mouse names are used for the genes. The read ends 4 residues early relative to the CDR3; the germline J gene fills the gap.

Following extraction, RNA underwent reverse transcription to cDNA, which served as the sequencing template. TCRdb's table, derived via immunoSEQ multiplex PCR, lists solely in-frame clones and lacks some. The table lists about 300,000 clones, with no singletons. The authors sorted pooled cutaneous lymph node cells using CD4, CD8alpha, NKG2D, NKG2ACE and other markers. The rearrangement joins TRBV20 to TRBJ1-2, with a possible D match to TRBD1 (6 bases). This TCR came from a C3H/HeJ mouse with alopecia areata. The strain bears MHC haplotype H2-k. The material sequenced was CD4+ T cells sorted from a lymph node. The CDR3 bases that were read are TGTGGTGCTAGACAGGGCGCAAACTCC. Protein sequence: CGARQGANS. The full CDR3 protein reads CGARQGANSDYTF.